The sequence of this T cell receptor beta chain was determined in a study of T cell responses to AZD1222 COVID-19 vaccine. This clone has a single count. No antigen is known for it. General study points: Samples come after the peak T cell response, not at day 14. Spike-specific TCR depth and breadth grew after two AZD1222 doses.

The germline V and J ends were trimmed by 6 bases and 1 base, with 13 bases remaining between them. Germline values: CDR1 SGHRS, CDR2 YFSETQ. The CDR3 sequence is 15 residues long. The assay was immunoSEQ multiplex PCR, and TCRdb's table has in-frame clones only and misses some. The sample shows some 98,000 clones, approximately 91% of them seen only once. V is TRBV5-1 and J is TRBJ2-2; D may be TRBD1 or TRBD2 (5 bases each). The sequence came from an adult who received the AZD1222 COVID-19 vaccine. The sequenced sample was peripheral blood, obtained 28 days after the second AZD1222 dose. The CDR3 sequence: CASTMGELNTGELFF. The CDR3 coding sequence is TGCGCCAGCACCATGGGGGAGTTGAACACCGGGGAGCTGTTTTTT.